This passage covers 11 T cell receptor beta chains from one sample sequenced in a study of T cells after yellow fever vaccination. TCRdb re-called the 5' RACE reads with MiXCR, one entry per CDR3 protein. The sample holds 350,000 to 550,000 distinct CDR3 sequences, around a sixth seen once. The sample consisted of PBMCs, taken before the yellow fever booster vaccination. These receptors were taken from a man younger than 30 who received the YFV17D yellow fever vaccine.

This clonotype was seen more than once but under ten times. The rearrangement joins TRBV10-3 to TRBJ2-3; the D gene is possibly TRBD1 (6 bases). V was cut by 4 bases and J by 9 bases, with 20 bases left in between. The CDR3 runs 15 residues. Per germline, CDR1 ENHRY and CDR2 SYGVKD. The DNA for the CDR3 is TGTGCCATCAGTGGCCCGGACAGCCTGGCCGTAACGCAGTATTTT. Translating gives CAISGPDSLAVTQYF.

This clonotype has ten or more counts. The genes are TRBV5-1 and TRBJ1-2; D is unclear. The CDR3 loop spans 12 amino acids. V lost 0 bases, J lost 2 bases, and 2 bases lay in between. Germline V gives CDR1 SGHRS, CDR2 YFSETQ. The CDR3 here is CASSLDNYGYTF. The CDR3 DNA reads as TGCGCCAGCAGCTTGGACAACTATGGCTACACCTTC.

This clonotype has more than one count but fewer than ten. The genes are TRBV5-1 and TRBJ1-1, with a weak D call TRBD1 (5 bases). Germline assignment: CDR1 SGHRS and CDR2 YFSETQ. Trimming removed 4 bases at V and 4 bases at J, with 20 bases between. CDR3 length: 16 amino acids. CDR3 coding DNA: TGCGCCAGCAGCCACTCAGGGAGGCCGGCCAGCACTGAAGCTTTCTTT. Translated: CASSHSGRPASTEAFF.

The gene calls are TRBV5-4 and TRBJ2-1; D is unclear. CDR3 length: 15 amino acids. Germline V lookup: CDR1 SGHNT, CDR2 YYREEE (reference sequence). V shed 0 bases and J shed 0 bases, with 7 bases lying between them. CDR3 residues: CASSLGLSSYNEQFF. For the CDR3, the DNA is TGTGCCAGCAGCTTGGGACTGAGCTCCTACAATGAGCAGTTCTTC.

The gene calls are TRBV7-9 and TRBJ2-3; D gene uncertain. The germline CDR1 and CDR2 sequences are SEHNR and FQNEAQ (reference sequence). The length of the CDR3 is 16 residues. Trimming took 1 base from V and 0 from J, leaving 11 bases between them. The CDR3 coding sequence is TGTGCCAGCAGCTTAGTGGTTGGGCCTAGCACAGATACGCAGTATTTT. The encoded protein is CASSLVVGPSTDTQYF.

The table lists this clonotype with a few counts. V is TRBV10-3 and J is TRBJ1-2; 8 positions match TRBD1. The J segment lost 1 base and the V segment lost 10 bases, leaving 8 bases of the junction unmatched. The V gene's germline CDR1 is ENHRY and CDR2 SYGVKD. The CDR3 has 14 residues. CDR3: CATYGQGLNYGYTF. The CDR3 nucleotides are TGTGCCACATACGGACAGGGCCTTAACTATGGCTACACCTTC.

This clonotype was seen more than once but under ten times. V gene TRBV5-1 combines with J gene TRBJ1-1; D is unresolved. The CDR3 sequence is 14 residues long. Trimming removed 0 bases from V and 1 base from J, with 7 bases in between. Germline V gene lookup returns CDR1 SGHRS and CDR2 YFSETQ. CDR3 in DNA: TGCGCCAGCAGCTTGGAACGGGGGAACACTGAAGCTTTCTTT. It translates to CASSLERGNTEAFF.

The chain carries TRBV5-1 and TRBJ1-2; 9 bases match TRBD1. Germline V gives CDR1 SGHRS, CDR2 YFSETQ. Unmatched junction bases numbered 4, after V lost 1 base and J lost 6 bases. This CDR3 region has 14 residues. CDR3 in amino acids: CASSLPDRGDGYTF. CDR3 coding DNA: TGCGCCAGCAGCTTGCCGGACAGGGGTGATGGCTACACCTTC.

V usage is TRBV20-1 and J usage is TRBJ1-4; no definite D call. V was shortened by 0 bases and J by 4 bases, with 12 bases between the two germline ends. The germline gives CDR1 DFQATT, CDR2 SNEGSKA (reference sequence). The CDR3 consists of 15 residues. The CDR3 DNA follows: TGCAGTGCTAGAGAGCCCCCGGGATATAATGAAAAACTGTTTTTT. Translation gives CSAREPPGYNEKLFF.

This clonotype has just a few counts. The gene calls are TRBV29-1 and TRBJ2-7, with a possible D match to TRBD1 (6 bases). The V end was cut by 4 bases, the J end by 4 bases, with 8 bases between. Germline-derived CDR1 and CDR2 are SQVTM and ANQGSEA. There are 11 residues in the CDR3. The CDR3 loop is CSVGRGYEQYF. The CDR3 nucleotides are TGCAGCGTTGGCAGGGGTTACGAGCAGTACTTC.

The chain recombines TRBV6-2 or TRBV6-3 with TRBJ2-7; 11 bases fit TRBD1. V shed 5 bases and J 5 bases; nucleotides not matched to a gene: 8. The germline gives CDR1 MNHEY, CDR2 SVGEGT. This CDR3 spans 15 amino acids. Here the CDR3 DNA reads TGTGCCAGCAGTGAATCCCCGGGACAGGGGGACGAGCAGTACGTC. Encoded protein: CASSESPGQGDEQYV.